Below, one T cell receptor (beta chain) is given with its context. Data came from immunoSEQ multiplex PCR; TCRdb stores just in-frame clones and leaves some out. The sample yields 200,000 to 250,000 clones, about 91% seen once. The sample originates from a study of blood T cell repertoires in COVID-19. Sequenced sample: PBMCs or T cells enriched from blood (not recorded which). The clonotype was recovered from a man aged 18 to 29 with acute COVID-19.

CDR3 DNA sequence: TGTGCCAGTAGTATGGCCAGGGGCCCCTACGAGCAGTACTTC. It is translated as CASSMARGPYEQYF. The chain couples TRBV19 to TRBJ2-7, with a possible D match to TRBD1 (6 bases). Trimming shortened V by 3 bases and J by 2 bases, and 11 bases separated the two germline ends. The germline V gene encodes CDR1 LNHDA and CDR2 SQIVND (reference sequence). This CDR3 is built from 14 residues.